These T cell receptor beta chains were read from a single sample in a study of molecular identifiers for immune sequencing clone quantification. TCRdb analysed the PCR reads with MiXCR anew, one entry per CDR3 protein. The sample consists of about half a million distinct CDR3 sequences, roughly a fifth of them appearing once. The specimen was naive CD8+ T cells from blood, with Jurkat cell RNA spiked in. These receptors all come from a human donor in good health. Some libraries in this study had Jurkat cell RNA spiked in. Both conserved end residues are trimmed from each CDR3. Each record gives: V gene, J gene, CDR3 protein.

TRBV2,TRBJ2-1,ASSEGTTYNEQS
TRBV4-1,TRBJ2-5,ASSRDRGRETQY
TRBV20-1,TRBJ2-5,SAAYLRREETQY
TRBV29-1,TRBJ2-2,SVIPPEGPNTGELF
TRBV30,TRBJ1-1,AWRSLAEAF
TRBV11-2,TRBJ2-7,ASSLKGSGGTYEQY
TRBV14,TRBJ2-3,ASSQDAGDTQY
TRBV7-9,TRBJ2-7,ASSPRTGRIYEQY
TRBV11-3,TRBJ2-1,ASSEPGLAVNEQF
TRBV28,TRBJ2-3,ASSLTPRWQGGIPDTQY
TRBV6-1,TRBJ2-7,ASSDASEQY
TRBV27,TRBJ2-7,ASSLRGPSYEQY
TRBV20-1,TRBJ2-3,SARRLAGAESDTQY
TRBV7-8,TRBJ2-3,ASSLVWPGGGTDTRY
TRBV28,TRBJ2-7,ASSLTGLDEQY
TRBV6-2/TRBV6-3,TRBJ1-5,ASSYDRTGQQPQH
TRBV28,TRBJ1-1,ASSFRDRGVTEAF